This T cell receptor (beta chain) was obtained from a study of T cell responses to AZD1222 COVID-19 vaccine (dated by TCRdb to 2020 to 2023). Describing the broader study: AZD1222 recipients whose second dose came at about 4 weeks and those whose second dose came at about 12 weeks were combined into one group, since spike-specific TCR depth and breadth did not differ between the two schedules. TCR sequencing was performed for over 230 trial participants, of whom around 210 were given two doses of AZD1222 and around 25 were given two doses of MenACWY control vaccine. Trial participants were enrolled by age into 18-55, 56-69 and 70-plus year subgroups, with roughly 160, 29 and 62 TCR-sequenced participants respectively. Findings and caveats that apply to the study as a whole: A significant rise in spike-specific TCR breadth and depth was observed after two AZD1222 doses relative to day 0 and relative to MenACWY recipients. Reportedly, almost half of the unique spike-specific TCRs recognized epitopes lying outside the regions that are mutated in the B.1.351 and B.1.1.7 variants. Conclusions about previously exposed vaccinees are limited because only six or seven AZD1222 recipients were SARS-CoV-2 seropositive at baseline. Participants were mostly white British, with more females than males. The authors suggested clonal diversity may have been underestimated. The whole spike protein was spanned by vaccine-associated CD4 TCRs, and dominant responses were seen in regions 160-218 and 743-854. In the small 56-69-year group, the increase in depth fell short of significance, most likely because of low power. Because no day 14 peak-response samples were available, repertoires were characterized only after the peak T cell response.

The CDR3 runs 15 residues from the cysteine to the phenylalanine. Only the CDR3 DNA stays, 45 bases, in frame from base 1. Germline trimming amounts to 5 bases on V and 10 bases on J, with 11 as the count of junction bases outside the gene matches. The germline V gene specifies MNHEY as CDR1 and SVGAGI as CDR2. As concerns this clone: The clone's antigen remains unknown. Base qualities are not at hand, and no much larger clone is one base apart.

The sample's time point label, decoded: baseline before first vaccination. Vaccinee samples came from UK trials COV001 and COV002, including a single-blind randomized controlled phase 2/3 trial of AZD1222 (ChAdOx1 nCoV-19) in healthy adults. Trial participant PBMC samples were collected at day 0 and day 28 after the second dose for TCRbeta chain sequencing. The CDR3 regions of human TCRbeta chains were analyzed by immunosequencing. The paper's processing steps were these. Repertoire TCRs were matched against a reference library of SARS-CoV-2-specific TCRs generated with the MIRA antigen-specificity platform. Breadth meant the fraction of unique TCRs that were SARS-CoV-2-associated, whereas depth meant the fraction of total T cells that were SARS-CoV-2-associated. Using the MIRA data, each spike-specific TCR was assigned both to the spike region to which the TCR was reactive and to a CD4 or CD8 class. Log10-transformed breadth and depth values were compared by one-way ANOVA with Sidak's multiple comparisons tests. The immuneACCESS repertoire file appears here via TCRdb, limited to in-frame rearrangements. These files lack a portion of the clones; in checked studies, under half of the deficit traces to unresolved V genes, and the cause of the others is not known. V and J calls and clone size are as listed in that table; D and trimming were resolved from the DNA. Here the sample has roughly 120,000 clones; 88% occur a single time. About 10% of the sample lies in the top ten.

The sample in question was peripheral blood, obtained on day 0 of AZD1222 vaccination. The sequence was obtained from an adult in good health. The chain couples TRBV6-5 to TRBJ1-6, and 7 junction bases match TRBD1. The DNA reads TGTGCCAGCAGTCCCAATATACAGGGGTGGTCACCCCTCCACTTT. It translates as CASSPNIQGWSPLHF.